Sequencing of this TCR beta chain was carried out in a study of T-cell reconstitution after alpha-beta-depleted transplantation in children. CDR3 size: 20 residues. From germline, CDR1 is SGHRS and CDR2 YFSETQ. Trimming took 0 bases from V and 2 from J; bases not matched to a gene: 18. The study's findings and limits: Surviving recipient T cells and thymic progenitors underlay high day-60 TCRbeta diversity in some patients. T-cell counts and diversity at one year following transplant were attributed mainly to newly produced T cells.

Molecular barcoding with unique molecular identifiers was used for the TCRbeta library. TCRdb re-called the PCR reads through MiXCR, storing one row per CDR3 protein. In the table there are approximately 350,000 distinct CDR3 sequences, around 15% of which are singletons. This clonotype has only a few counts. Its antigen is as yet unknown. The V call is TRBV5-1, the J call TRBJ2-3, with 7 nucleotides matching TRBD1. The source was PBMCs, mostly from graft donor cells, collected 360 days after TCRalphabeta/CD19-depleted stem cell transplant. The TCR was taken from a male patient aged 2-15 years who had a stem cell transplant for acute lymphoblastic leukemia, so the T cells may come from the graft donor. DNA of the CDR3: TGCGCCAGCAGCTTGGCCCCGATATTACCGGGGACAGCGAACACAGATACGCAGTATTTT. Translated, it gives CASSLAPILPGTANTDTQYF.